This T cell receptor beta chain comes out of a study of neoadjuvant anti-PD-1 for oral cavity cancer. Study-level background: Nivolumab at 3 mg/kg was mostly given biweekly, three to four doses, pre-surgery.

Cohort: HPV-negative, locally advanced oral cavity squamous cell carcinoma patients. Only one count was recorded for this clone. What it recognizes is unknown. Findings of the study overall: PBMC Gini-index clonality exceeded responders' in non-responders post-nivolumab.

Assay: immunoSEQ multiplex PCR; the TCRdb copy retains only in-frame clones and omits some. This sample has approximately 17,000 clones, with approximately 60% found just once. The source material was PBMCs, sampled before nivolumab (anti-PD-1) treatment. This TCR was sampled from a person between 40 and 85 years old with oral cavity squamous cell carcinoma.

This CDR3 reads CASSPVGQGSTEAFF. CDR3 bases: TGTGCCAGCAGTCCGGTGGGACAGGGGAGCACTGAAGCTTTCTTT. The chain uses TRBV28 and TRBJ1-1, with 10 bases aligning to TRBD1. Germline CDR1 is MDHEN and CDR2 is SYDVKM. V gave up 5 bases and J gave up 4 bases; unmatched junction bases: 7. This CDR3 has 15 amino acids. The full variable domain, rest sourced from reference TRBV28 and TRBJ1-1, is DVKVTQSSRYLVKRTGEKVFLECVQDMDHENMFWYRQDPGLGLRLIYFSYDVKMKEKGDIPEGYSVSREKKERFSLILESASTNQTSMYLCASSPVGQGSTEAFFGQGTRLTVV.